This T cell receptor beta chain came from a study of T-cell memory formation after mild COVID-19. Each CDR3 protein is one row after TCRdb ran MiXCR on the 5' RACE reads. Counted here are around 250,000 distinct CDR3 sequences, over 8.5% occurring once; the ten biggest clones make up 20% to 25%. The length of the CDR3 is 14 residues. Germline V gene lookup returns CDR1 SEHNR and CDR2 FQNEAQ (reference sequence). V dropped 2 bases and J dropped 1 base, with 5 bases sitting between them. In its sample, this clonotype was seen many times. Input material: PBMCs or a T cell subset sorted from them (not recorded which). J is TRBJ2-2 and V is TRBV7-9; D not certain. The sequence derives from a man aged 18 to 35 who had mild COVID-19 (a few samples of this study predate the infection). Cell type and time point are not known. The CDR3 reads CASSLTENTGELFF. In DNA, the CDR3 is TGTGCCAGCAGCTTAACAGAGAACACCGGGGAGCTGTTTTTT.